The 18 T cell receptor beta chains listed next were all sequenced from one sample in a study of cytomegalovirus exposure and HLA in healthy donors. The PCR ran on 60 Vbeta and 13 Jbeta primers. Libraries were prepared by immunoSEQ multiplex PCR; TCRdb keeps only in-frame clonotypes and omits some of them. The sample records over 150,000 clones, approximately 71% being singletons. The sequenced sample consisted of PBMCs. The receptors were sampled from a man between 45 and 60 years old in good health and CMV-seronegative.

The J gene is TRBJ2-7, the V gene TRBV23-1; TRBD1 matches 7 bases. TRBV23-1 is an open reading frame, and its role is uncertain. The CDR3 covers 15 residues. Germline trimming cut 6 bases from V and 0 bases from J; bases unmatched to any gene: 8. The CDR3: CASRTQGGDSYEQYF. The CDR3 DNA reads as TGCGCCAGCAGAACCCAAGGGGGCGACTCCTACGAGCAGTACTTC.

The J gene is TRBJ2-6, the V gene TRBV7-9; D unclear. This CDR3 has 17 residues. Trimming removed 3 bases from V and 0 bases from J, with 12 bases in between. Looked up from germline, CDR1 is SEHNR and CDR2 is FQNEAQ (reference sequence). CDR3 DNA sequence: TGTGCCAGCAGCTTGGCGGTCTCCTCCTCTGGGGCCAACGTCCTGACTTTC. Protein product: CASSLAVSSSGANVLTF.

The CDR3 region is CASSYREIDQPQHF. The CDR3 DNA reads as TGTGCCAGCAGTTACAGGGAGATTGATCAGCCCCAGCATTTT. The genes are TRBV7-2 and TRBJ1-5; possible D gene TRBD1, 6 bases. Germline values: CDR1 SGHTA, CDR2 FQGNSA. Trimming took 6 bases from V and 5 from J, leaving 14 bases between them. The CDR3 contains 14 residues.

This clone has just one count. The V gene is TRBV11-2, the J gene TRBJ1-1; D remains ambiguous. V was trimmed by 2 bases and J by 8 bases, leaving 12 bases between them. The V gene's germline CDR1 is SGHAT and CDR2 FQNNGV. CDR3 length: 13 residues. Here the CDR3 reads CASSLRRVDEAFF. Written as DNA, the CDR3 is TGTGCCAGCAGCTTAAGGAGGGTGGACGAAGCTTTCTTT.

V and J are TRBV19 and TRBJ1-1, with 8 bases fitting TRBD1. V trimming: 6 bases; J trimming: 3 bases; junction bases outside the gene matches: 15. This CDR3 spans 17 amino acids. Germline V lookup: CDR1 LNHDA, CDR2 SQIVND (reference sequence). The CDR3 DNA sequence: TGTGCCAGTAGCGTCATTAGGGGCAGGGGGCTGTACACTGAAGCTTTCTTT. Amino acid sequence: CASSVIRGRGLYTEAFF.

V gene TRBV19 combines with J gene TRBJ1-1; TRBD1 aligns across 12 bases. The CDR3 covers 16 residues. Unmatched junction bases numbered 10, after V lost 4 bases and J lost 7 bases. In germline, CDR1 is LNHDA, CDR2 SQIVND (reference sequence). This chain's CDR3 is CASSRGTGGGWNEAFF. Here the CDR3 DNA reads TGTGCCAGTAGTAGGGGGACAGGGGGCGGATGGAATGAAGCTTTCTTT.

This chain connects TRBV5-1 to TRBJ1-2; tentatively, D is TRBD1 (5 bases). Trimming removed 3 bases at V and 5 bases at J, with 14 bases between. The CDR3 covers 14 residues. CDR1 is SGHRS and CDR2 is YFSETQ in the germline V gene. CDR3 DNA: TGCGCCAGCAGCTACGGGAGGGGCGGGTATGGCTACACCTTC. It yields the protein CASSYGRGGYGYTF. The full variable domain, rest sourced from reference TRBV5-1 and TRBJ1-2, is KAGVTQTPRYLIKTRGQQVTLSCSPISGHRSVSWYQQTPGQGLQFLFEYFSETQRNKGNFPGRFSGRQFSNSRSEMNVSTLELGDSALYLCASSYGRGGYGYTFGSGTRLTVV.

The chain is built from TRBV5-1 and TRBJ1-1; perhaps TRBD1 as D (5 bases). This CDR3 has 14 amino acids. Trimming left V 4 bases short and J 1 base short, with 11 bases between. Germline CDR1 SGHRS, CDR2 YFSETQ. This chain's CDR3 is CASSLGGANTEAFF. DNA of the CDR3: TGCGCCAGCAGCCTCGGCGGGGCGAACACTGAAGCTTTCTTT.

This clone was detected only a few times. This same CDR3 is encoded by further DNA sequences in the sample. The V gene is TRBV7-2, the J gene TRBJ1-1; 7 positions agree with TRBD1. CDR3 length: 14 amino acids. V lost 5 bases to trimming and J lost 2 bases; unmatched junction nucleotides: 5. Germline V gene data show CDR1 as SGHTA and CDR2 as FQGNSA. The CDR3 region has the DNA TGTGCCAGCAGCACCCGGACAGGCAACACTGAAGCTTTCTTT. Encoded protein: CASSTRTGNTEAFF. The full variable domain, its missing parts supplied by reference TRBV7-2 and TRBJ1-1, is GAGVSQSPSNKVTEKGKDVELRCDPISGHTALYWYRQSLGQGLEFLIYFQGNSAPDKSGLPSDRFSAERTGGSVSTLTIQRTQQEDSAVYLCASSTRTGNTEAFFGQGTRLTVV.

This chain links TRBV5-6 with TRBJ1-5, with D possibly being TRBD1 (5 bases). This CDR3 spans 16 amino acids. Trimming pared 0 bases from V and 4 bases from J, leaving 14 bases between. CDR1 is SGHDT and CDR2 is YYEEEE in the germline V gene. CDR3 nucleotides: TGTGCCAGCAGCTTGGTAACAGGCGATGGGAATCAGCCCCAGCATTTT. Encoded protein: CASSLVTGDGNQPQHF.

This clone was observed a single time. J is TRBJ1-2 and V is TRBV5-1, with 9 bases fitting TRBD1. V shed 0 bases and J 6 bases; nucleotides not matched to a gene: 6. CDR3 length: 15 amino acids. Germline values: CDR1 SGHRS, CDR2 YFSETQ. The CDR3 DNA reads TGCGCCAGCAGCTTGGACAGGGGGCCAGGTGATGGCTACACCTTC. Its translation: CASSLDRGPGDGYTF. The full variable domain, its missing parts supplied by reference TRBV5-1 and TRBJ1-2, is KAGVTQTPRYLIKTRGQQVTLSCSPISGHRSVSWYQQTPGQGLQFLFEYFSETQRNKGNFPGRFSGRQFSNSRSEMNVSTLELGDSALYLCASSLDRGPGDGYTFGSGTRLTVV.

This sequence joins TRBV10-3 and TRBJ2-7; D might be TRBD1 (5 bases). In germline, CDR1 is ENHRY, CDR2 SYGVKD. The V end was cut by 7 bases, the J end by 2 bases, with 9 bases between. This CDR3 contains 12 residues. This CDR3 reads CAITDTTYEQYF. In nucleotides, the CDR3 is TGTGCCATCACGGACACCACCTACGAGCAGTACTTC.

The V gene is TRBV27, the J gene TRBJ2-3, with a possible D match to TRBD1 (6 bases). V lost 2 bases, J lost 0 bases, and 12 bases lay in between. This CDR3 region has 16 residues. The V gene's germline CDR1 is MNHEY and CDR2 SMNVEV (reference sequence). The CDR3 protein is CASSLGTITSTDTQYF. The CDR3 nucleotides are TGTGCCAGCAGTTTAGGGACAATTACTAGCACAGATACGCAGTATTTT.

The rearrangement uses TRBV28 and TRBJ2-2; 7 positions agree with TRBD1. Germline V CDR1 and CDR2: MDHEN, SYDVKM. This CDR3 is 16 amino acids long. V was clipped by 5 bases and J by 5 bases; unmatched bases: 11. Here the CDR3 DNA reads TGTGCCAGCAGTACGCCCCGACAGGGAGCAACCGGGGAGCTGTTTTTT. This translates into CASSTPRQGATGELFF.

This clone has only a few counts. The chain uses TRBV6-5 and TRBJ1-4; TRBD1 matches 9 bases. CDR3 length equals 15 residues. Germline CDR1 reads MNHEY; CDR2 reads SVGAGI. Germline trimming cut 1 base from V and 8 bases from J; bases unmatched to any gene: 5. In DNA form, the CDR3 reads TGTGCCAGCAGTTACTACGACAGGGGGGGAGAAAAACTGTTTTTT. Translation: CASSYYDRGGEKLFF.

J is TRBJ1-3 and V is TRBV6-5; D is undetermined. The CDR3 has 15 residues. Looked up from germline, CDR1 is MNHEY and CDR2 is SVGAGI. V was trimmed by 2 bases and J by 2 bases, leaving 10 bases between them. The chain's CDR3 is CASSYQWGAGNTIYF. The CDR3 DNA reads TGTGCCAGCAGTTACCAGTGGGGAGCTGGAAACACCATATATTTT.

The V call is TRBV7-2, the J call TRBJ2-7; tentatively, D is TRBD2 (7 bases). The CDR3 has 14 residues. Trimming left V 1 base short and J 7 bases short, with 14 bases between. Germline CDR1 reads SGHTA; CDR2 reads FQGNSA. The CDR3 sequence: CASSLGGGLGEQYF. DNA of the CDR3: TGTGCCAGCAGCTTAGGCGGGGGCCTGGGTGAGCAGTACTTC.

The rearrangement joins TRBV2 to TRBJ2-5; 9 nucleotides agree with TRBD2. CDR3 size: 15 residues. Germline loops: CDR1 SNHLY, CDR2 FYNNEI. After removal of 5 bases from V and 1 base from J, the junction contained 5 bases not matched to a gene. The CDR3 sequence: CASSRSGGPQETQYF. CDR3 sequence (DNA): TGTGCCAGCAGTCGTAGCGGGGGCCCCCAAGAGACCCAGTACTTC.